One and the same sample provided the 6 T cell receptor beta chains below, sequenced in a study of shared clonotypes between healthy human individuals. Libraries were prepared by immunoSEQ multiplex PCR; TCRdb keeps only in-frame clonotypes and omits some of them. The repertoire holds roughly 490,000 clones, with 75% to 85% as singletons. Sequenced material: PBMCs. The receptors derive from a woman in her 40s in good health. Some clones in this sample may be carry-over from other donors' samples.

The CDR3, as DNA: TGTGCCAGCTCACCACCTAGCGGGAGACAGGCTCTCTACAATGAGCAGTTCTTC. This encodes CASSPPSGRQALYNEQFF. This chain joins TRBV18 and TRBJ2-1; TRBD2 aligns across 9 bases. Germline V lookup: CDR1 KGHSH, CDR2 LQKENI. This CDR3 is 18 amino acids long. The trim removed 0 bases at V and 3 bases at J, leaving 9 bases unmatched.

Details on this clone: Additional DNA sequences in this sample encode the identical CDR3. The V and J genes are TRBV11-2 and TRBJ2-4; no definite D call. The V gene's germline CDR1 is SGHAT and CDR2 FQNNGV. The CDR3 runs 13 residues. The ends were cut back, 1 base at V and 5 bases at J, with 6 bases in the middle. CDR3 region: CASSLGRQNIQYF. Here the CDR3 DNA reads TGTGCCAGCAGCTTAGGGAGACAAAACATTCAGTACTTC.

As for this clone: At one end the junction does not follow the germline gene, possibly because of a read error. CDR3 sequence: CASSQRLQGKHQPQRF. For the CDR3, the DNA is TGTGCCAGCAGTCAACGTTTACAGGGTAAGCATCAGCCCCAGCGTTTT. The chain has TRBV6-4 and TRBJ1-5; D may be TRBD1 (6 bases). This CDR3 contains 16 residues. Germline V gene data show CDR1 as MRHNA and CDR2 as SNTAGT.

The chain carries TRBV18 and TRBJ2-3, with D perhaps TRBD1 (5 bases). Trimming removed 3 bases from V and 2 bases from J, with 9 bases in between. This CDR3 has 14 residues. Germline V gene sequence: CDR1 KGHSH, CDR2 LQKENI. The CDR3 loop reads CASSPGRATDTQYF. CDR3 in DNA: TGTGCCAGCTCACCGGGCAGGGCCACAGATACGCAGTATTTT.

V and J are TRBV28 and TRBJ2-2; D gene unclear. V was trimmed by 6 bases and J by 6 bases, leaving 11 bases between them. The length of the CDR3 is 13 residues. Germline V lookup: CDR1 MDHEN, CDR2 SYDVKM. The CDR3 region is CASSPPESGELFF. The CDR3 coding sequence is TGTGCCAGCAGCCCCCCGGAATCCGGGGAGCTGTTTTTT.

The chain is built from TRBV7-6 and TRBJ2-1; TRBD1 matches 7 bases. J gave up 4 bases and V 1 base, and 4 bases lay outside the gene matches. Germline V gives CDR1 SGHVS, CDR2 FNYEAQ. This CDR3 comprises 15 residues. The CDR3 region is CASSLGQGPYNEQFF. CDR3 nucleotide sequence: TGTGCCAGCAGCTTAGGACAGGGCCCATACAATGAGCAGTTCTTC.